This entry lists 15 T cell receptor beta chains sequenced from one sample in a study of technical replicates of blood from a few donors. Measured with immunoSEQ multiplex PCR; TCRdb has only the in-frame clones, and not every one. The table records 50,000 to 60,000 clones, 91% of them present only once. The sample comprised PBMCs. The receptor source for this set is a human donor in good health. Some clones in this sample may be carry-over from other donors' samples.

CDR3 amino acids: CASSPRPVTGQGAQGANVLTF. The CDR3 DNA sequence: TGTGCCAGCAGCCCCCGGCCCGTCACGGGACAGGGGGCGCAAGGGGCCAACGTCCTGACTTTC. The chain joins TRBV7-6 to TRBJ2-6, with TRBD1 matching 12 bases. The germline gives CDR1 SGHVS, CDR2 FNYEAQ. This CDR3 spans 21 amino acids. V lost 5 bases to trimming and J lost 4 bases; unmatched junction nucleotides: 18.

The V call is TRBV2, the J call TRBJ2-7, with D possibly matching TRBD1 (7 bases). Germline V CDR1 and CDR2: SNHLY, FYNNEI. The V gene lost 4 bases and the J gene lost 7 bases, with 23 bases spanning the gap. This CDR3 comprises 16 residues. In DNA form, the CDR3 reads TGTGCCAGCAGTGTTCAGGGGGGTAAAGGATATGGAGAGCAGTACTTC. Its protein is CASSVQGGKGYGEQYF.

This rearrangement joins TRBV15 to TRBJ1-5; 10 nucleotides line up with TRBD1. CDR3 size: 15 residues. Trimming removed 4 bases from V and 7 bases from J; junction bases left unmatched: 7. Per germline, CDR1 LNHNV and CDR2 YYDKDF (reference sequence). The CDR3 is CATSTDGTGVQPQHF. CDR3 coding DNA: TGTGCCACCAGCACCGATGGGACAGGGGTACAGCCCCAGCATTTT.

The sample holds a few counts of this clone. The chain employs TRBV6-1 and TRBJ1-1; 8 bases are shared with TRBD1. Germline CDR1 reads MNHNS; CDR2 reads SASEGT. V lost 10 bases and J lost 5; bases outside the gene matches: 15. This CDR3 contains 15 residues. The CDR3 protein is CANVKQDRVSTEAFF. Written as DNA, the CDR3 is TGTGCCAACGTTAAACAGGACAGGGTATCGACTGAAGCTTTCTTT.

The table lists this clone with a count of one. The J gene is TRBJ1-2, the V gene TRBV6-6; TRBD1 aligns across 7 bases. The J segment lost 1 base and the V segment lost 7 bases, leaving 9 bases of the junction unmatched. CDR3 length: 15 residues. CDR1 MNHNY and CDR2 SVGAGI come from the germline V gene (reference sequence). CDR3 in amino acids: CASTQSRGSNYGYTF. In nucleotides, the CDR3 is TGTGCCAGCACCCAGAGCAGGGGGAGTAACTATGGCTACACCTTC.

This chain joins TRBV19 and TRBJ1-5; D remains ambiguous. CDR3 length: 15 amino acids. V was trimmed by 6 bases and J by 0 bases, leaving 12 bases between them. CDR1 LNHDA and CDR2 SQIVND come from the germline V gene (reference sequence). CDR3 amino acids: CASRFLPYSNQPQHF. In nucleotides, the CDR3 is TGTGCCAGTAGGTTTCTGCCCTATAGCAATCAGCCCCAGCATTTT.

This clone occurred once. The rearrangement joins TRBV6-5 to TRBJ1-2; D perhaps matches TRBD1 (6 bases). Germline lookup yields CDR1 MNHEY and CDR2 SVGAGI. The CDR3 sequence is 15 residues long. The ends were cut back, 1 base at V and 0 bases at J, with 9 bases in the middle. As DNA, the CDR3 is TGTGCCAGCAGTTACTTGACAGGTTCTAACTATGGCTACACCTTC. This gives the protein CASSYLTGSNYGYTF.

This sequence joins TRBV15 and TRBJ1-2; TRBD1 might be the D (5 bases). This CDR3 is built from 14 residues. Germline assignment: CDR1 LNHNV and CDR2 YYDKDF (reference sequence). V was shortened by 0 bases and J by 8 bases, with 13 bases between the two germline ends. The CDR3 reads CATSRDTPGFGYTF. CDR3 bases: TGTGCCACCAGCAGAGATACCCCAGGGTTCGGCTACACCTTC.

The chain couples TRBV5-1 to TRBJ2-7; D call uncertain. V was clipped by 0 bases and J by 6 bases, with 10 bases between them. This CDR3 spans 13 amino acids. CDR1 is SGHRS, CDR2 YFSETQ, per germline. The CDR3 sequence: CASSLEQRGEQYF. CDR3 nucleotide sequence: TGCGCCAGCAGCTTGGAGCAGCGCGGCGAGCAGTACTTC.

The V gene is TRBV5-1, the J gene TRBJ2-1; the match to TRBD1 covers 12 bases. The J segment lost 3 bases and the V segment lost 4 bases, leaving 8 bases of the junction unmatched. Germline V gene data show CDR1 as SGHRS and CDR2 as YFSETQ. The CDR3 runs 17 residues. CDR3 in amino acids: CASSPGTGGFFYNEQFF. For the CDR3, the DNA is TGCGCCAGCAGCCCCGGGACAGGGGGCTTCTTCTACAATGAGCAGTTCTTC. The full variable domain, rest sourced from reference TRBV5-1 and TRBJ2-1, is KAGVTQTPRYLIKTRGQQVTLSCSPISGHRSVSWYQQTPGQGLQFLFEYFSETQRNKGNFPGRFSGRQFSNSRSEMNVSTLELGDSALYLCASSPGTGGFFYNEQFFGPGTRLTVL.

This sequence joins TRBV15 and TRBJ2-5; TRBD2 matches 7 bases. Germline loops: CDR1 LNHNV, CDR2 YYDKDF (reference sequence). This CDR3 comprises 14 residues. After removal of 4 bases from V and 5 bases from J, the junction contained 7 bases not matched to a gene. CDR3 in amino acids: CATSKREVRETQYF. The CDR3 DNA sequence: TGTGCCACCAGCAAACGGGAGGTACGGGAGACCCAGTACTTC.

The chain carries TRBV4-3 and TRBJ1-6; D is possibly TRBD1 (5 bases). CDR3 length: 17 amino acids. Trimming took 0 bases from V and 7 from J, leaving 16 bases between them. Germline CDR1 LGHNA, CDR2 YSLEER. The chain's CDR3 is CASSQDTPGQGNSPLHF. The CDR3 region has the DNA TGCGCCAGCAGCCAAGATACCCCTGGCCAGGGAAATTCACCCCTCCACTTT.

The genes are TRBV19 and TRBJ1-1; 7 nucleotides match TRBD1. The CDR3 extends over 16 amino acids. Germline V gives CDR1 LNHDA, CDR2 SQIVND (reference sequence). J lost 0 bases, V lost 6 bases, and 10 bases had no gene match. Here the CDR3 reads CASRRRGQGLNTEAFF. CDR3 sequence (DNA): TGTGCCAGTAGAAGGAGGGGGCAAGGTCTGAACACTGAAGCTTTCTTT. Full variable domain (remainder filled in from reference TRBV19 and TRBJ1-1): DGGITQSPKYLFRKEGQNVTLSCEQNLNHDAMYWYRQDPGQGLRLIYYSQIVNDFQKGDIAEGYSVSREKKESFPLTVTSAQKNPTAFYLCASRRRGQGLNTEAFFGQGTRLTVV.

This sequence joins TRBV11-2 and TRBJ2-1; D is possibly TRBD2 (5 bases). The CDR3 runs to 14 residues. V gave up 3 bases and J gave up 4 bases, with 10 bases separating them. Looked up from germline, CDR1 is SGHAT and CDR2 is FQNNGV. This CDR3 reads CASSLGPGYNEQFF. In DNA form, the CDR3 reads TGTGCCAGCAGCTTGGGTCCGGGGTACAATGAGCAGTTCTTC.

V is TRBV5-4 and J is TRBJ1-1, with D possibly TRBD1 on 5 matching bases. Trimming stripped 0 bases from V and 3 bases from J, with 9 bases between. The CDR3 is made up of 14 amino acids. Per the germline V gene, CDR1 is SGHNT and CDR2 is YYREEE (reference sequence). The DNA for the CDR3 is TGTGCCAGCAGCTTGGTGGGGCTAGACACTGAAGCTTTCTTT. As protein: CASSLVGLDTEAFF.